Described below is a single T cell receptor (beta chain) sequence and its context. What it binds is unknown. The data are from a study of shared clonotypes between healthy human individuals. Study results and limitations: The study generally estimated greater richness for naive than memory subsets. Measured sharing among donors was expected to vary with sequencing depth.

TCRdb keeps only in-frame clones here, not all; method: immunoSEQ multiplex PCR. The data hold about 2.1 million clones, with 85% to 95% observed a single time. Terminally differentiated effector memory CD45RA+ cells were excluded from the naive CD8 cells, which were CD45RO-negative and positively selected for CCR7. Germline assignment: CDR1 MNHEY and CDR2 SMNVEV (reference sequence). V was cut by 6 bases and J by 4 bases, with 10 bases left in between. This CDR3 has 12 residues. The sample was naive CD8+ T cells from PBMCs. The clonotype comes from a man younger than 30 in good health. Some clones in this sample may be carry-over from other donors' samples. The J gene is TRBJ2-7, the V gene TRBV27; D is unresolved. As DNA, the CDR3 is TGTGCCAGCAGACCCAATAAGTACGAGCAGTACTTC. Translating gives CASRPNKYEQYF.